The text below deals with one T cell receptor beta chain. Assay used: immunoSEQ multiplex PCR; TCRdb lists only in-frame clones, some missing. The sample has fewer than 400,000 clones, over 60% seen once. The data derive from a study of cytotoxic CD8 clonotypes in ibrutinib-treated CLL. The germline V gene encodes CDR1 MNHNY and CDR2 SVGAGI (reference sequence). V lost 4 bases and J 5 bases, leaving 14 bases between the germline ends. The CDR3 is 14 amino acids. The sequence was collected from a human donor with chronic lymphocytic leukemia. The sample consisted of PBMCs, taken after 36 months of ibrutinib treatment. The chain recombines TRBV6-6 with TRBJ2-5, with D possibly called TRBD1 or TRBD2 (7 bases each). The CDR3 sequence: CASSWEGAGETQYF. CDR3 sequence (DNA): TGTGCCAGCAGTTGGGAGGGGGCAGGGGAGACCCAGTACTTC.